The rows below give T cell receptor beta chains drawn from one sample of a study of blood T cell repertoires in COVID-19. Clones were sequenced by immunoSEQ multiplex PCR, and TCRdb holds only the in-frame ones, with some missing. The profile shows 150,000 to 200,000 clones, roughly 90% of them singletons. Sequencing used PBMCs or T cells enriched from blood (not recorded which). The source of these receptors is a woman in her twenties or thirties who had recovered from COVID-19. CDR3s include the opening cysteine and the closing phenylalanine or tryptophan. The D gene is left open where the match is weak. The size field is filled for only some rows; it gives once, few, many or a size class.

>TRBD1|-|TRBV6-5|TRBJ2-2
TGTGCCAGCAGGGGGGACAGTCGATCCGGGGAGCTGTTTTTT
CASRGDSRSGELFF
>-|once|TRBV21-1|TRBJ2-1
TGTGCCAGCAAATTGGTCAGACAGGGAAGGTACAATGAGCAGTTCTTC
CASKLVRQGRYNEQFF
>-|-|TRBV5-4|TRBJ1-1
TGTGCCAGCAGCTTGCCCGGAGCTCTGAACACTGAAGCTTTCTTT
CASSLPGALNTEAFF
>TRBD2|-|TRBV2|TRBJ2-5
TGTGCCAGCTCGCGGGGGGGCGGTGAGACCCAGTACTTC
CASSRGGGETQYF
>-|-|TRBV19|TRBJ1-2
TGTGCCAGTAGTCCCCGGGACATCCGATATGGCTACACCTTC
CASSPRDIRYGYTF
>TRBD2|-|TRBV6-5|TRBJ2-1
TGTGCCAGCAGAACTCGGGAGGGCCCTCACAATGAGCAGTTCTTC
CASRTREGPHNEQFF
>-|-|TRBV5-1|TRBJ1-6
TGCGCCAGCAGCCGAATTCAGGGGAACGGTTCACCCCTCCACTTT
CASSRIQGNGSPLHF
>TRBD1|-|TRBV6-5|TRBJ1-3
TGTGCCAGCAGTTTGCAGACAGGGGGAGGAAACACCATATATTTT
CASSLQTGGGNTIYF
>-|-|TRBV18|TRBJ2-5
TGTGCCAGCTCACCACCGATTCGGTCTAAGGGGGAGACCCAGTACTTC
CASSPPIRSKGETQYF
>-|-|TRBV2|TRBJ1-1
TGTGCCAGCAGTGGTCCTCCGCCGGAGGGGACTGAAGCTTTCTTT
CASSGPPPEGTEAFF
>-|-|TRBV28|TRBJ1-3
TGTGCCAGCAGTACCCAAAAGCCCTCTGGAAACACCATATATTTT
CASSTQKPSGNTIYF
>-|-|TRBV5-1|TRBJ2-2
TGCGCCAGCAGCCCTACCCTCCCGGGGTCTAACACCGGGGAGCTGTTTTTT
CASSPTLPGSNTGELFF
>-|-|TRBV7-6|TRBJ2-5
TGTGCCAGCAGCTTAGACAGGTGGGAGACCCAGTACTTC
CASSLDRWETQYF
>-|-|TRBV3-1/TRBV3-2|TRBJ2-3
TGTGCCAGCAGCCAAGGGGCTAGCACAGATACGCAGTATTTT
CASSQGASTDTQYF
>TRBD1|-|TRBV5-1|TRBJ1-2
TGCGCCAGCAGCTTGGGCGGGACAGCCCTAGGGTATGGCTACACCTTC
CASSLGGTALGYGYTF
>-|-|TRBV19|TRBJ2-7
TGTGCCAGTACTAAGGAGGGGGCCGGGGACGAGCAGTACTTC
CASTKEGAGDEQYF
>-|-|TRBV6-5|TRBJ1-3
TGTGCCGGAGGCTCGCCGAGCTCTGGAAACACCATATATTTT
CAGGSPSSGNTIYF
>TRBD1|-|TRBV10-3|TRBJ1-4
TGTGCCATCCGAGGGACAGGGCTTAATGAAAAACTGTTTTTT
CAIRGTGLNEKLFF
>-|once|TRBV18|TRBJ1-4
TGTGCCAGCTCACCAGGAGGAGAGGAAAAACTGTTTTTT
CASSPGGEEKLFF
>-|-|TRBV9|TRBJ1-2
TGTGCCAGCAGCCTCCACGACAGTCTCTATGGCTACACCTTC
CASSLHDSLYGYTF
>-|-|TRBV24-1|TRBJ2-1
TGTGCCACCAGTGCCCGACACGATGAGCAGTTCTTC
CATSARHDEQFF
>-|-|TRBV14|TRBJ2-2
TGTGCCAGCAGCCAAGCGCTCAGGACCGGGGAGCTGTTTTTT
CASSQALRTGELFF
>TRBD1|-|TRBV10-1|TRBJ1-5
TGCGCCAGCACCCCAGGGACAGGGGGGGGATATAGCAATCAGCCCCAGCATTTT
CASTPGTGGGYSNQPQHF
>-|-|TRBV29-1|TRBJ1-1
TGCAGCGTTACAGGTCTGGTAGACACTGAAGCTTTCTTT
CSVTGLVDTEAFF
>-|once|TRBV7-6|TRBJ1-3
TGTGCCAGCAGCCATGAACCCAGCTCTGGAAACACCATATATTTT
CASSHEPSSGNTIYF
>TRBD2|once|TRBV20-1|TRBJ2-7
TGCAGTGCTAGTGGAGCGGGGGCTGGGGGCGAGCAGTACTTC
CSASGAGAGGEQYF
>-|-|TRBV9|TRBJ2-1
TGTGCCAGCAGCCTAATGGGGGACAAGTACAATGAGCAGTTCTTC
CASSLMGDKYNEQFF
>-|-|TRBV6-2/TRBV6-3|TRBJ1-4
TGTGCCAGCAGTTGGAGTGAAAAACTGTTTTTT
CASSWSEKLFF
>TRBD2|-|TRBV3-1/TRBV3-2|TRBJ2-3
TGTGCCAGCAGCCCCTCTAGCGGCCTTTACAGCACAGATACGCAGTATTTT
CASSPSSGLYSTDTQYF
>TRBD2|-|TRBV5-4|TRBJ2-1
TGTGCCAGCAGCTTGGCGCCCGGGACTAGCTACAATGAGCAGTTCTTC
CASSLAPGTSYNEQFF
>TRBD1|-|TRBV2|TRBJ1-1
TGTGCCAGACTCACAGGGGTCACTGAAGCTTTCTTT
CARLTGVTEAFF
>-|-|TRBV4-2|TRBJ2-7
TGTGCCAGCAGCCTTCCGGACCGGGGTGAGCAGTACTTC
CASSLPDRGEQYF
>TRBD1|-|TRBV7-3|TRBJ1-1
TGTGCCAGCAGCTCAGGGGGTTGGACTGAAGCTTTCTTT
CASSSGGWTEAFF
>-|-|TRBV7-9|TRBJ2-3
TGTGCCAGCAGCTTATTAATACACCCTAGCACAGATACGCAGTATTTT
CASSLLIHPSTDTQYF
>-|-|TRBV5-1|TRBJ1-2
TGCGCCAGCAGCCCGGGACTGAATAACTATGGCTACACCTTC
CASSPGLNNYGYTF
>TRBD1|-|TRBV7-9|TRBJ1-4
TGTGCCAGCAGCTTACCGGGACAGGGTAATGAAAAACTGTTTTTT
CASSLPGQGNEKLFF
>-|few|TRBV5-1|TRBJ1-6
TGCGCCAGCAGCTTACAGGATGGTTCACCCCTCCACTTT
CASSLQDGSPLHF
>TRBD2|-|TRBV13|TRBJ2-5
TGTGCCAGCAGCTCGAGATTAGCGGGATCCCAAGAGACCCAGTACTTC
CASSSRLAGSQETQYF
>TRBD1|-|TRBV18|TRBJ1-2
TGTGCCAGCTCAATGGGCAGGGGGGACTATGGCTACACCTTC
CASSMGRGDYGYTF
>TRBD1|-|TRBV30|TRBJ1-6
TGTGCCTGGAGCACGGGACAGATGGTGTCACCCCTCCACTTT
CAWSTGQMVSPLHF
>TRBD1|once|TRBV5-1|TRBJ1-2
TGCGCCAGCAGGTATAGGACAGGGGGCGACTATGGCTACACCTTC
CASRYRTGGDYGYTF